The rows below give T cell receptor beta chains drawn from one sample of a study of blood T cell repertoires in COVID-19. The repertoire was sequenced with immunoSEQ multiplex PCR; TCRdb's copy has only in-frame clones and lacks some. The sample records some 260,000 clones, roughly 84% being singletons. Sequences were obtained from peripheral blood. These receptors were taken from a woman between 18 and 29 years old with acute or convalescent COVID-19. Both conserved end residues are part of each CDR3. Each record gives: J gene, V gene, clone size, CDR3 protein. Not all rows give a size; the values are once, few, many and, for expanded clones, a class.

J: TRBJ2-1; V: TRBV3-1/TRBV3-2; size: -; CDR3: CASSHGLAGGNREQFF
J: TRBJ2-3; V: TRBV9; size: -; CDR3: CASSDGTVGTDTQYF
J: TRBJ1-2; V: TRBV9; size: -; CDR3: CASSVDGQYGYTF
J: TRBJ2-2; V: TRBV29-1; size: -; CDR3: CSAEGGLNTGELFF
J: TRBJ1-1; V: TRBV7-8; size: -; CDR3: CASSLEAGYENTEAFF
J: TRBJ2-2; V: TRBV20-1; size: -; CDR3: CSASGWTAKNTGELFF
J: TRBJ1-3; V: TRBV4-1; size: once; CDR3: CASSHLSGGDTIYF
J: TRBJ2-2; V: TRBV29-1; size: -; CDR3: CSVEASGQGGSGRLHVGELFF
J: TRBJ2-7; V: TRBV30; size: -; CDR3: CAWSKLTTYEQYF
J: TRBJ2-2; V: TRBV7-2; size: -; CDR3: CASSLFGDTGELFF
J: TRBJ1-6; V: TRBV28; size: once; CDR3: CASRVGGSDNSPLHF
J: TRBJ1-1; V: TRBV2; size: -; CDR3: CASRDSLNTEAFF
J: TRBJ2-1; V: TRBV24-1; size: many; CDR3: CATSPSSSSYNEQFF
J: TRBJ2-3; V: TRBV5-4; size: -; CDR3: CASSLPTSAKNTDTQYF
J: TRBJ2-2; V: TRBV28; size: -; CDR3: CASSLAGFTGELFF
J: TRBJ2-3; V: TRBV6-6; size: -; CDR3: CASSPRTSGSYEDTQYF
J: TRBJ1-4; V: TRBV4-1; size: -; CDR3: CASSQERGSANEKLFF
J: TRBJ1-2; V: TRBV27; size: once; CDR3: CASREQGLNTYGYTF
J: TRBJ2-2; V: TRBV6-5; size: -; CDR3: CASSQGAGELFF
J: TRBJ2-7; V: TRBV18; size: -; CDR3: CASSKTGTQSSYEQYF
J: TRBJ1-1; V: TRBV19; size: once; CDR3: CASIRRGTMNTEAFF
J: TRBJ2-7; V: TRBV6-2/TRBV6-3; size: -; CDR3: CASSYSPTGGSGYEQYF
J: TRBJ2-2; V: TRBV29-1; size: -; CDR3: CSVEAAANTGELFF
J: TRBJ2-7; V: TRBV5-6; size: -; CDR3: CASSLARDRSYEQYF
J: TRBJ1-2; V: TRBV18; size: -; CDR3: CASSARGSFEGYTF
J: TRBJ1-1; V: TRBV4-3; size: -; CDR3: CASSQIGTLNTEAFF
J: TRBJ1-5; V: TRBV2; size: -; CDR3: CASSQDSSNQPQHF
J: TRBJ1-5; V: TRBV15; size: -; CDR3: CATSREIRADRENQPQHF